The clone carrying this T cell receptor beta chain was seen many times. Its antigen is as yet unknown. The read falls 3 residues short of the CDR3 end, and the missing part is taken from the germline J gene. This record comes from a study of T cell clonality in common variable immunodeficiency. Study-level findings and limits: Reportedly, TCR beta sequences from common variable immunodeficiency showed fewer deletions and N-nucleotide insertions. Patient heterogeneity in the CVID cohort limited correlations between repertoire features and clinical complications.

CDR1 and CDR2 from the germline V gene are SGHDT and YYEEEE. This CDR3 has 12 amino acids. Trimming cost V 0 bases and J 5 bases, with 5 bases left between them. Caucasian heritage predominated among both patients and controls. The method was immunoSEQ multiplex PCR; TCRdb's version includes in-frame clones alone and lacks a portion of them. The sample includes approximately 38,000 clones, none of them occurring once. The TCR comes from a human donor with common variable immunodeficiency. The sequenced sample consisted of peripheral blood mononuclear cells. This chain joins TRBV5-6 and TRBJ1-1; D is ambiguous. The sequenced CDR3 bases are TGTGCCAGCAGCTTGGGGACTACTGAA. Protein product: CASSLGTTE. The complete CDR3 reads CASSLGTTEAFF.